These 18 T cell receptor beta chains came from one sample sequenced in a study of read filtering for tumor transcriptome and immune sequencing. The library was built from roughly 400 ng RNA with molecular barcoded adaptors for alpha/delta and beta/gamma chains. MiXCR, run by TCRdb on the reads, gives a single entry per CDR3 protein. The sample records roughly 41,000 distinct CDR3 sequences, roughly an eighth being singletons. The sample was a population of CD138-negative cells sorted from bone marrow. Source of these receptors: a donor at least 40 years old with multiple myeloma.

This clonotype was seen ten or more times. This chain joins TRBV20-1 and TRBJ2-3; D gene uncertain. There are 10 residues in the CDR3. CDR1 and CDR2 (germline): DFQATT, SNEGSKA (reference sequence). V lost 5 bases to trimming and J lost 6 bases, with 6 bases between them. The CDR3: CSAPQDTQYF. CDR3 sequence (DNA): TGCAGTGCTCCACAGGATACGCAGTATTTT.

Turning to this clonotype: A far larger clone is a single base away, which makes a read error likely. The V gene is TRBV5-8, the J gene TRBJ2-1, with D possibly matching TRBD1 (5 bases). Germline CDR1 reads SGHTS; CDR2 reads YDEGEE. The CDR3 runs 16 residues. The CDR3 spells CAGSSQAWGSYNEQFF. The CDR3, as DNA: TGTGCCGGCAGCTCACAGGCCTGGGGTTCCTACAATGAGCAGTTCTTC.

This clonotype has ten or more counts. The genes are TRBV11-2 and TRBJ2-7, with TRBD1 matching over 7 bases. V lost 5 bases to trimming and J lost 3 bases; unmatched junction nucleotides: 10. The CDR3 has 15 amino acids. Germline lookup yields CDR1 SGHAT and CDR2 FQNNGV. CDR3 DNA sequence: TGTGCCAGCAGCCTATCGACAGGGCTGCTCTACGAGCAGTACTTC. Protein sequence: CASSLSTGLLYEQYF.

This clonotype occurred many times. The rearrangement uses TRBV19 and TRBJ1-1; TRBD1 aligns across 7 bases. The V segment lost 8 bases and the J segment 1 base; nucleotides outside the gene matches: 10. Germline values: CDR1 LNHDA, CDR2 SQIVND (reference sequence). This CDR3 has 15 amino acids. Written as DNA, the CDR3 is TGTGCCAGTCAGGGGGGACAGCGAACGAACACTGAAGCTTTCTTT. It yields the protein CASQGGQRTNTEAFF.

A note on this clonotype: It may be a read error: a sequence one base away is much more abundant. The chain carries TRBV5-4 and TRBJ1-1, with no clear D. From germline, CDR1 is SGHNT and CDR2 YYREEE (reference sequence). The CDR3 is 12 residues long. The CDR3 DNA follows: TGTGCCAGCAGTACTAAGAACGCTGAAGCTTTCTTT. Protein: CASSTKNAEAFF. The full variable domain, in which reference TRBV5-4 and TRBJ1-1 provide the parts outside the CDR3, is ETGVTQSPTHLIKTRGQQVTLRCSSQSGHNTVSWYQQALGQGPQFIFQYYREEENGRGNFPPRFSGLQFPNYSSELNVNALELDDSALYLCASSTKNAEAFFGQGTRLTVV.

This clonotype was counted ten times or more. This chain connects TRBV23-1 to TRBJ1-1; D gene uncertain. TRBV23-1 carries the ORF label, with uncertain function. The CDR3 is 15 amino acids. With 0 bases removed from V and 1 base from J, the gap between germline ends came to 9 bases. The CDR3: CASSQSPGQNTEAFF. The CDR3 DNA follows: TGCGCCAGCAGTCAATCGCCCGGCCAGAACACTGAAGCTTTCTTT.

In its sample, this clonotype was seen many times. The chain employs TRBV5-6 and TRBJ2-1, with 8 nucleotides matching TRBD2. The CDR3 has 17 amino acids. Germline V gene sequence: CDR1 SGHDT, CDR2 YYEEEE. The J segment lost 9 bases and the V segment lost 0 bases, leaving 14 bases of the junction unmatched. The CDR3 region has the DNA TGTGCCAGCAGCTTGGCCCCAAGACTAGCGTCTAGGGTTGAGCAGTTCTTC. Its protein product is CASSLAPRLASRVEQFF.

The chain has TRBV20-1 and TRBJ2-5; D not resolved. Trimming removed 0 bases from V and 1 base from J, with 12 bases in between. CDR1 is DFQATT, CDR2 SNEGSKA, per germline (reference sequence). The CDR3 runs 15 residues. In DNA, the CDR3 is TGCAGTGCTAGAGATGGTGGGATAGTCCAAGAGACCCAGTACTTC. Its translation is CSARDGGIVQETQYF.

This clonotype was detected many times. This rearrangement joins TRBV11-2 to TRBJ2-1, with D unclear. The V end was cut by 1 base, the J end by 1 base, with 11 bases between. The CDR3 is 16 residues long. CDR1 SGHAT and CDR2 FQNNGV come from the germline V gene. The CDR3 region has the DNA TGTGCCAGCAGCTTAGGCGCACTAATTTCCTACAATGAGCAGTTCTTC. Its translation: CASSLGALISYNEQFF.

This clonotype was seen many times. The chain uses TRBV20-1 and TRBJ1-2, with TRBD1 matching 11 bases. Germline V CDR1 and CDR2: DFQATT, SNEGSKA (reference sequence). This CDR3 is 17 amino acids long. Trimming took 1 base from V and 4 from J; bases not matched to a gene: 11. CDR3 sequence: CSARGRDRGTRIYGYTF. CDR3 coding DNA: TGCAGTGCTAGAGGCCGGGACAGGGGGACGCGGATCTATGGCTACACCTTC.

As regards this clonotype: A read error may explain this, as a much larger clone is one base away. The rearrangement uses TRBV29-1 and TRBJ2-5, with D hard to call. The CDR3 length is 15 residues. Germline V gene sequence: CDR1 SQVTM, CDR2 ANQGSEA. V lost 2 bases and J lost 1, with 14 bases in between. CDR3 coding DNA: TGCAGCGTTGAACTCTTCGCGATCACCCAAGAGACCCAGTACTTC. Protein: CSVELFAITQETQYF.

This clonotype was counted at least ten times. Here the CDR3 reads CASSQLVLVDEQFF. In DNA, the CDR3 is TGTGCCAGCAGCCAATTGGTGTTGGTGGATGAGCAGTTCTTC. The rearrangement uses TRBV3-1 and TRBJ2-1, with D uncertain. V was pared by 2 bases and J by 8 bases, with 13 bases between. CDR3 length: 14 amino acids. Germline CDR1 is LGHDT and CDR2 is YNNKEL (reference sequence).

The V and J genes are TRBV9 and TRBJ2-7; maybe TRBD2 (5 bases). Germline V gene data show CDR1 as SGDLS and CDR2 as YYNGEE. The CDR3 runs 14 residues. Trimming shortened V by 4 bases and J by 6 bases, and 17 bases separated the two germline ends. CDR3 DNA: TGTGCCAGCAGCCCCTCAGGTGGGAGAGGCGAGCAGTACTTC. It specifies CASSPSGGRGEQYF.

This clonotype has ten or more counts. The genes are TRBV7-2 and TRBJ2-1; TRBD2 might be the D (5 bases). The germline V and J ends were trimmed by 0 bases and 0 bases, with 6 bases remaining between them. Looked up from germline, CDR1 is SGHTA and CDR2 is FQGNSA. CDR3 size: 15 residues. CDR3 nucleotide sequence: TGTGCCAGCAGCTTAGCGCTAGCCTCCTACAATGAGCAGTTCTTC. Its protein product is CASSLALASYNEQFF.

Comments on this clonotype: A much larger clone lies a single base off, so this may be a read error. The conserved closing phenylalanine or tryptophan is absent in this CDR3, likely reflecting a read error. This chain joins TRBV9 and TRBJ2-7, with a weak D call TRBD2 (5 bases). With 4 bases removed from V and 0 bases from J, the gap between germline ends came to 11 bases. Germline CDR1 SGDLS, CDR2 YYNGEE. The CDR3 sequence is 14 residues long. The CDR3: CASSPQAGSYEQYY. The CDR3 DNA sequence: TGTGCCAGCAGCCCCCAGGCGGGCTCCTACGAGCAGTACTAC.

This sequence joins TRBV2 and TRBJ2-1; 12 bases are a match to TRBD2. V lost 6 bases, J lost 4 bases, and 7 bases stayed unmatched. The CDR3 extends over 16 amino acids. Germline V gene sequence: CDR1 SNHLY, CDR2 FYNNEI. CDR3 in amino acids: CASSERGTSGYNEQFF. The CDR3 bases are TGTGCCAGCAGCGAAAGGGGGACTAGCGGGTACAATGAGCAGTTCTTC. The full variable domain, completed using reference TRBV2 and TRBJ2-1, is EPEVTQTPSHQVTQMGQEVILRCVPISNHLYFYWYRQILGQKVEFLVSFYNNEISEKSEIFDDQFSVERPDGSNFTLKIRSTKLEDSAMYFCASSERGTSGYNEQFFGPGTRLTVL.

This clonotype was picked up many times. The chain employs TRBV29-1 and TRBJ1-4; D possibly corresponds to TRBD1 (5 bases). This CDR3 is 13 amino acids long. V dropped 7 bases and J dropped 7 bases, with 16 bases sitting between them. Germline CDR1 SQVTM, CDR2 ANQGSEA. In DNA, the CDR3 is TGCAGCGCCCAATCCGGGACCGGTGAAAAACTGTTTTTT. This sequence encodes CSAQSGTGEKLFF.

This clonotype has ten or more counts. The chain is built from TRBV3-1 and TRBJ2-7; D perhaps matches TRBD2 (6 bases). This CDR3 has 13 amino acids. V lost 0 bases to trimming and J lost 4 bases, with 7 bases between them. Looked up from germline, CDR1 is LGHDT and CDR2 is YNNKEL (reference sequence). The CDR3 bases are TGTGCCAGCAGCCAAGATGGAGGGTACGAGCAGTACTTC. It specifies CASSQDGGYEQYF.